The 10 T cell receptor beta chains listed next were all sequenced from one sample in a study of cytomegalovirus exposure and HLA in healthy donors. Clones were sequenced by immunoSEQ multiplex PCR, and TCRdb holds only the in-frame ones, with some missing. This sample has some 110,000 clones, with 70% to 90% found just once. Sequenced: PBMCs. These receptors were obtained from a man younger than 35 in good health and CMV-seropositive.

The chain uses TRBV28 and TRBJ1-4; maybe TRBD1 (6 bases). This CDR3 spans 14 amino acids. V was shortened by 4 bases and J by 3 bases, with 9 bases between the two germline ends. Germline V gene lookup returns CDR1 MDHEN and CDR2 SYDVKM. Written as DNA, the CDR3 is TGTGCCAGCAGTTCGACAGGTCCTAATGAAAAACTGTTTTTT. Its protein is CASSSTGPNEKLFF.

Only one count was recorded for this clone. This chain joins TRBV27 and TRBJ1-2; tentative D call: TRBD1 (6 bases). The CDR3 is 14 amino acids. The V and J ends lost 10 bases and 2 bases respectively, with 17 bases between them. The germline gives CDR1 MNHEY, CDR2 SMNVEV (reference sequence). The CDR3, as DNA: TGTGCCATGATCCCGCCTCAGGGGAACTATGGCTACACCTTC. The encoded protein is CAMIPPQGNYGYTF.

CDR3 protein: CASRDPQGGELFF. CDR3 in DNA: TGCGCCAGCAGGGACCCCCAGGGCGGGGAGCTGTTTTTT. The rearrangement uses TRBV10-2 and TRBJ2-2, with a possible D match to TRBD1 (5 bases). This CDR3 is 13 amino acids long. The V gene's germline CDR1 is WSHSY and CDR2 SAAADI. Trimming left V 6 bases short and J 7 bases short, with 12 bases between.

The V gene is TRBV7-2, the J gene TRBJ1-4, with TRBD1 matching 7 bases. V trimming: 2 bases; J trimming: 8 bases; junction bases outside the gene matches: 5. The CDR3 length is 14 residues. Per the germline V gene, CDR1 is SGHTA and CDR2 is FQGNSA. The CDR3 bases are TGTGCCAGCAGCTTACAGGGGGGACTCGAAAAACTGTTTTTT. The encoded protein is CASSLQGGLEKLFF.

As for this clone: The same CDR3 arises from other DNA sequences in this sample as well. The V call is TRBV18, the J call TRBJ1-5, with D tentatively TRBD1 (5 bases). CDR1 is KGHSH and CDR2 is LQKENI in the germline V gene. The V end was cut by 6 bases, the J end by 2 bases, with 11 bases between. The CDR3 is made up of 14 amino acids. CDR3 region: CASSPGGGNQPQHF. The DNA of the CDR3 is TGTGCCAGCTCTCCGGGGGGGGGCAATCAGCCCCAGCATTTT.

CDR3 coding DNA: TGTGCCAGCAGCTTAGCGCTGGGCACTGCTGAAGCTTTCTTT. Encoded protein: CASSLALGTAEAFF. This rearrangement joins TRBV7-2 to TRBJ1-1; D remains ambiguous. V lost 0 bases, J lost 6 bases, and 11 bases lay in between. Looked up from germline, CDR1 is SGHTA and CDR2 is FQGNSA. The length of the CDR3 is 14 residues.

This chain connects TRBV28 to TRBJ1-6, with a weak D call TRBD1 (5 bases). CDR1 and CDR2 from the germline V gene are MDHEN and SYDVKM. The V end was cut by 3 bases, the J end by 0 bases, with 9 bases between. CDR3 length: 16 residues. The chain's CDR3 is CASSLEGSSYNSPLHF. The CDR3 nucleotides read TGTGCCAGCAGTTTGGAGGGGAGCTCCTATAATTCACCCCTCCACTTT.

The rearrangement uses TRBV5-1 and TRBJ2-1; D possibly corresponds to TRBD2 (6 bases). The CDR3 contains 15 residues. V was trimmed by 6 bases and J by 7 bases, leaving 20 bases between them. CDR1 is SGHRS, CDR2 YFSETQ, per germline. The CDR3, as DNA: TGCGCCAGCATTACCAACGAGGGTCGGGGGAATGAGCAGTTCTTC. Amino acid sequence: CASITNEGRGNEQFF.

The V call is TRBV28, the J call TRBJ1-6; D unresolved. Germline V gene lookup returns CDR1 MDHEN and CDR2 SYDVKM. Trimming took 3 bases from V and 12 from J, leaving 12 bases between them. This CDR3 region has 13 residues. The CDR3 DNA is TGTGCCAGCAGTTTGGAGGGCCGGGAACCCCTCCACTTT. Translated, it gives CASSLEGREPLHF. The full variable domain, completed using reference TRBV28 and TRBJ1-6, is DVKVTQSSRYLVKRTGEKVFLECVQDMDHENMFWYRQDPGLGLRLIYFSYDVKMKEKGDIPEGYSVSREKKERFSLILESASTNQTSMYLCASSLEGREPLHFGNGTRLTVT.

This rearrangement joins TRBV7-2 to TRBJ1-1; D unclear. The CDR3 extends over 14 amino acids. V lost 4 bases to trimming and J lost 2 bases, with 11 bases between them. CDR1 is SGHTA, CDR2 FQGNSA, per germline. This chain's CDR3 is CASSSPLINTEAFF. Written as DNA, the CDR3 is TGTGCCAGCAGCTCCCCACTCATTAACACTGAAGCTTTCTTT.